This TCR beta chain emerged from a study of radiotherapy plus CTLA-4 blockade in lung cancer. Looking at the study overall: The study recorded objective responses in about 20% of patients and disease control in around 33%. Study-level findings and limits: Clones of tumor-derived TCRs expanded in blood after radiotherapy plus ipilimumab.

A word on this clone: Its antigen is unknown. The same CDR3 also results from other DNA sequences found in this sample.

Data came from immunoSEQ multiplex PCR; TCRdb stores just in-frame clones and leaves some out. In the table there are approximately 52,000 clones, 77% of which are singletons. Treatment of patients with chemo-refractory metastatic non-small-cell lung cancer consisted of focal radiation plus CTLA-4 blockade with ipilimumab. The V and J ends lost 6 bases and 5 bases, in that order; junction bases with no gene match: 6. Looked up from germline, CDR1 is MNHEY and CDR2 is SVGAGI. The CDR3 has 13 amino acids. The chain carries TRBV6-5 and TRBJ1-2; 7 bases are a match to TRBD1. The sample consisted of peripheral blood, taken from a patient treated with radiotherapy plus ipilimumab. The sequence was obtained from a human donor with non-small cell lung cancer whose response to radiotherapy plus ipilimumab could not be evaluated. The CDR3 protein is CASRGQSYYGYTF. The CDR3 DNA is TGTGCCAGCAGGGGACAGTCCTATTATGGCTACACCTTC.